These T cell receptor beta chains were read from a single sample in a study of T cell clones after liver transplantation. Assay used: immunoSEQ multiplex PCR; TCRdb lists only in-frame clones, some missing. The data show tens of thousands of clones, 65% to 75% seen once. This specimen was CD4+ T cells from blood, taken before liver transplant. The receptors here all came from a human donor who received a liver transplant. CDR3s leave out the opening cysteine and the closing phenylalanine or tryptophan. Not all rows give a size; the values are once, few, many and, for expanded clones, a class.

clone size,V gene,J gene,CDR3 protein
.,TRBV7-9,TRBJ2-2,ASTREEIRGELF
.,TRBV13,TRBJ1-1,ASSQRPGTEAF
.,TRBV7-3,TRBJ2-1,ASSLNAGEGFGEQF
.,TRBV6-1,TRBJ1-3,ASRARLGSGNTIY
.,TRBV6-5,TRBJ2-7,ASRRTGASYEQY
once,TRBV5-8,TRBJ2-2,ASSLNGGYTGELF
.,TRBV6-5,TRBJ1-3,ASSYSGQGRRNTIY
.,TRBV10-3,TRBJ1-3,AIGVDSSGNTIY
once,TRBV27,TRBJ2-3,ASSWQGDRGTDTQY
few,TRBV2,TRBJ2-7,ASSDLAPYEQY
.,TRBV5-4,TRBJ2-7,ASSLYGVTYEQY
.,TRBV6-1,TRBJ2-7,ASSEKGAGQGEQY
few,TRBV6-5,TRBJ1-5,ASRPWGDGQPQH
.,TRBV18,TRBJ2-7,ASSPEGQFLIGSYEQY
many,TRBV6-1,TRBJ1-5,ASTTSPNQPQH
once,TRBV10-1,TRBJ1-1,ASKINRADTEAF
.,TRBV19,TRBJ1-5,ASSIDFPGQGRNQPQH
.,TRBV7-9,TRBJ1-1,ASSLSQGTEAF
.,TRBV4-2,TRBJ2-1,ASSQVKSSNEQF
.,TRBV11-2,TRBJ2-7,ASSLGGPLDEQY
.,TRBV28,TRBJ1-4,ASSLDRGHEKLF
once,TRBV28,TRBJ2-5,ASSSRLAGKQETQY
.,TRBV30,TRBJ2-1,AWRWTSGSYNEQF
.,TRBV19,TRBJ1-5,ASSTRQYHQPQH
.,TRBV5-1,TRBJ1-2,ASSLGTPGQANYGYT
many,TRBV7-3,TRBJ1-3,ASSLSAGGSGNTIY
.,TRBV6-6,TRBJ2-7,ASSYNTGVYEQY
.,TRBV28,TRBJ1-1,ASSSSSTGRYGEAF
.,TRBV2,TRBJ2-3,ASTSTSSTDTQY
few,TRBV19,TRBJ1-2,ASRGTGEDYGYT
medium-sized,TRBV7-3,TRBJ2-5,ASSLGVAGGLRERETQY
.,TRBV18,TRBJ2-1,ASSPEGQGWNEQF
once,TRBV6-1,TRBJ1-1,ASSGGRTRGRYTEAF
.,TRBV11-2,TRBJ2-3,ASSLGEGTDTQY
few,TRBV7-2,TRBJ2-7,ASSFLRGEQY
.,TRBV28,TRBJ2-2,ASSHTGGGTGELF
many,TRBV6-5,TRBJ1-1,ASSSDRDAEAF
.,TRBV30,TRBJ2-1,AWVTPGVSGGAIYEQF
.,TRBV30,TRBJ2-5,ACLTAFQETQY
.,TRBV7-8,TRBJ2-5,ASTPRRGGYQETQY
.,TRBV9,TRBJ2-7,ASSVVTSGVGEQY
.,TRBV5-6,TRBJ2-7,ASSRGQFVSYEQY
few,TRBV28,TRBJ1-5,ASSTLGQGKNQPQH
.,TRBV11-2,TRBJ2-7,ASSSRRAYEQY
.,TRBV5-6,TRBJ1-2,ASSLQGAGTGFGYT
.,TRBV12-5,TRBJ2-3,ASGLGDRRDTQY
once,TRBV7-9,TRBJ1-1,ASRPAQGWNTEAF
.,TRBV7-2,TRBJ2-7,ASSYYYEQY
few,TRBV10-3,TRBJ2-7,AISESTRGEQY
once,TRBV7-2,TRBJ2-7,ASSFQYGEQY
once,TRBV7-2,TRBJ2-2,ASSQDRGRTGELF
.,TRBV19,TRBJ1-1,ASTFGQMNTEAF
.,TRBV18,TRBJ1-5,ASSPEAGPQPQH
.,TRBV10-3,TRBJ1-4,AISGYRGGEKLF
.,TRBV30,TRBJ2-5,AWSVRGGQETQY
.,TRBV28,TRBJ1-3,ASGHRPYGPGNTIY
.,TRBV4-1,TRBJ1-3,ASSQPTGAGNTIY
.,TRBV5-1,TRBJ2-7,ASSLDREIAGQY
few,TRBV28,TRBJ1-1,ASSPGGARNTEAF
.,TRBV5-1,TRBJ2-3,ASSFKRDRVTDTQY